This section outlines one T cell receptor (beta chain) sequence together with its context. The target antigen is unknown. Here immunoSEQ multiplex PCR was the method, and the copy in TCRdb shows in-frame clones only, minus some. The sample lists under 600,000 clones, 95% to 97% occurring once. V was cut by 4 bases and J by 0 bases, with 7 bases left in between. The length of the CDR3 is 14 residues. Germline CDR1 reads LNHDA; CDR2 reads SQIVND (reference sequence). Donors, healthy HIV-negative adults, lacked recent acute infections or vaccinations. These data come from a study of shared clonotypes between healthy human individuals. Study results and caveats: It was observed that approximately 5% of naive CD4 clonotypes were shared across a handful of donors. The small donor group covered limited genetic and exposure diversity.

Sequencing was carried out using naive CD4+ T cells sorted from blood. The subset denotes: CD45RA+ positively selected. This chain links TRBV19 with TRBJ1-5; D unresolved. The receptor was derived from a woman in her 30s in good health. The CDR3 sequence is CASSNSDSNQPQHF. The CDR3 bases are TGTGCCAGTAGTAACAGCGATAGCAATCAGCCCCAGCATTTT.